A single sample is the source of the 20 T cell receptor beta chains below, sequenced in a study of beta chain features in type 1 diabetes. Whole-study findings and limits: A moderate, significant TCRB CDR3 shortening appeared in type 1 diabetes across four CD4+ subsets.

These receptors' antigens are unknown. Isolated RNA was reverse transcribed in full, so expressed TCRB transcripts were sequenced. Only in-frame clones appear in the TCRdb table, and some are missing; sequencing was by immunoSEQ multiplex PCR. The sample consists of around 150,000 clones, over 9% of them appearing once. What was sequenced was central memory CD4+ T cells from blood. The receptors shown here come from a young man with type 1 diabetes.

The chain recombines TRBV30 with TRBJ2-3; 9 bases agree with TRBD1. Trimming cost V 3 bases and J 6 bases; bases outside gene matches: 13. The CDR3 runs 16 residues. Germline CDR1 is GTSNPN and CDR2 is SVGIG (reference sequence). CDR3 residues: CAWSLGQGRLGDTQYF. CDR3 DNA sequence: TGTGCCTGGAGCCTGGGACAGGGAAGACTGGGGGATACGCAGTATTTT.

The J gene is TRBJ2-1, the V gene TRBV18; a possible D gene is TRBD1 (6 bases). The germline CDR1 and CDR2 sequences are KGHSH and LQKENI. There are 14 residues in the CDR3. Between the trimmed V and J ends, which lost 5 bases and 1 base, there was a span of 9 bases. CDR3 region: CASSAQGSYNEQFF. CDR3 coding DNA: TGTGCCAGCTCAGCTCAGGGGTCCTACAATGAGCAGTTCTTC.

This chain's CDR3 is CASSWGTSGWEQYF. CDR3 nucleotides: TGTGCCAGCAGCTGGGGGACTAGCGGATGGGAGCAGTACTTC. The V call is TRBV5-4, the J call TRBJ2-7; 11 bases agree with TRBD2. CDR3 size: 14 residues. V lost 3 bases, J lost 7 bases, and 6 bases stayed unmatched. Germline V CDR1 and CDR2: SGHNT, YYREEE (reference sequence).

This clone was picked up a small number of times. The chain couples TRBV30 to TRBJ1-4, with no clear D. CDR1 and CDR2 (germline): GTSNPN, SVGIG (reference sequence). There are 12 residues in the CDR3. CDR3 in amino acids: CAGSGFNEKLFF. The CDR3, as DNA: TGTGCTGGTTCGGGGTTTAATGAAAAACTGTTTTTT.

This clone was observed a handful of times. The chain employs TRBV4-3 and TRBJ1-4, with D possibly TRBD1 on 6 matching bases. Trimming pared 4 bases from V and 0 bases from J, leaving 15 bases between. Germline CDR1 LGHNA, CDR2 YSLEER. The CDR3 loop spans 17 amino acids. In DNA form, the CDR3 reads TGCGCCAGCAGCCCTGGGGGCGGCCTCGCAACTAATGAAAAACTGTTTTTT. This sequence encodes CASSPGGGLATNEKLFF.

This clone was seen only a few times. V is TRBV11-1 and J is TRBJ2-7; 7 nucleotides match TRBD1. Trimming cost V 5 bases and J 4 bases; bases outside gene matches: 2. There are 12 residues in the CDR3. Germline values: CDR1 SGHAT, CDR2 FQDESV (reference sequence). The CDR3 is CASSPQGYEQYF. The DNA of the CDR3 is TGTGCCAGCAGCCCACAGGGGTACGAGCAGTACTTC.

This clone has a handful of counts. The rearrangement joins TRBV29-1 to TRBJ2-3, with TRBD2 identical over 8 bases. The CDR3 has 14 residues. Germline lookup yields CDR1 SQVTM and CDR2 ANQGSEA. Germline trimming cut 8 bases from V and 5 bases from J; bases unmatched to any gene: 12. CDR3 bases: TGCAGCCTAACTAGCGGCCTAGGAGGAGATACGCAGTATTTT. Translated, it gives CSLTSGLGGDTQYF.

This clone was detected only a few times. V usage is TRBV5-1 and J usage is TRBJ2-3; 7 bases agree with TRBD2. Germline assignment: CDR1 SGHRS and CDR2 YFSETQ. The V segment lost 3 bases and the J segment 3 bases; nucleotides outside the gene matches: 7. This CDR3 spans 15 amino acids. Here the CDR3 reads CASSSAGVLTDTQYF. For the CDR3, the DNA is TGCGCCAGCAGCTCTGCGGGAGTTCTGACAGATACGCAGTATTTT.

Only a few counts were recorded for this clone. The chain couples TRBV19 to TRBJ2-1; D ambiguous. The CDR3 is made up of 15 amino acids. The V gene lost 0 bases and the J gene lost 2 bases, with 8 bases spanning the gap. CDR1 and CDR2 (germline): LNHDA, SQIVND (reference sequence). The CDR3 DNA follows: TGTGCCAGTAGTATAGAACAGTTAACCTACAATGAGCAGTTCTTC. Translated, it gives CASSIEQLTYNEQFF.

This rearrangement joins TRBV28 to TRBJ1-4; 7 bases align to TRBD1. Germline CDR1 MDHEN, CDR2 SYDVKM. J was trimmed by 8 bases and V by 7 bases; bases with no gene match: 10. The CDR3 consists of 14 residues. The CDR3 region is CASTRRTGPEKLFF. The CDR3 DNA is TGTGCCAGCACCCGCCGGACAGGTCCCGAAAAACTGTTTTTT.

The chain combines TRBV11-2 with TRBJ2-7; 7 positions agree with TRBD1. Per the germline V gene, CDR1 is SGHAT and CDR2 is FQNNGV. V was pared by 5 bases and J by 4 bases, with 11 bases of the junction left unmatched. This CDR3 is built from 15 residues. The CDR3 is CASSPRTGYRYEQYF. The CDR3 bases are TGTGCCAGCAGCCCTCGGACAGGTTACCGATACGAGCAGTACTTC.

The rearrangement joins TRBV10-3 to TRBJ1-1; 7 nucleotides line up with TRBD1. After removal of 6 bases from V and 0 bases from J, the junction contained 7 bases not matched to a gene. This CDR3 contains 15 residues. Looked up from germline, CDR1 is ENHRY and CDR2 is SYGVKD. The CDR3 spells CAIRGTAKLNTEAFF. The CDR3 DNA is TGTGCCATCAGGGGGACAGCAAAACTGAACACTGAAGCTTTCTTT.

The gene calls are TRBV11-2 and TRBJ1-3; TRBD1 matches 10 bases. The CDR3 is made up of 13 amino acids. V lost 5 bases and J lost 7; bases outside the gene matches: 2. Germline loops: CDR1 SGHAT, CDR2 FQNNGV. The chain's CDR3 is CASSRDRGNTIYF. The DNA for the CDR3 is TGTGCCAGCAGCCGGGACAGGGGTAACACCATATATTTT.

The table lists this clone with a few counts. CDR3: CSVVEVDSPNYGYTF. The CDR3 region has the DNA TGCAGCGTTGTGGAAGTGGACAGTCCTAACTATGGCTACACCTTC. This chain joins TRBV29-1 and TRBJ1-2, with D maybe TRBD1 (6 bases). The CDR3 spans 15 residues. Germline lookup yields CDR1 SQVTM and CDR2 ANQGSEA. V lost 4 bases to trimming and J lost 0 bases, with 15 bases between them.

This clone was counted between two and nine times. V gene TRBV5-6 combines with J gene TRBJ2-5; 12 bases agree with TRBD2. CDR1 and CDR2 from the germline V gene are SGHDT and YYEEEE. V gave up 0 bases and J gave up 4 bases; unmatched junction bases: 4. The CDR3 has 16 amino acids. CDR3 protein: CASSLGLAGEIETQYF. The CDR3 DNA reads TGTGCCAGCAGCTTGGGACTAGCGGGAGAGATAGAGACCCAGTACTTC.

The CDR3 sequence: CASSRREGAIYEQYF. In nucleotides, the CDR3 is TGTGCCAGTAGTCGCCGGGAGGGGGCTATCTACGAGCAGTACTTC. The chain links TRBV19 to TRBJ2-7; perhaps TRBD2 as D (8 bases). V dropped 5 bases and J dropped 3 bases, with 17 bases sitting between them. CDR3 length: 15 residues. Germline V gene data show CDR1 as LNHDA and CDR2 as SQIVND (reference sequence).

This clone appeared a few times. V and J are TRBV13 and TRBJ2-5; TRBD1 might be the D (6 bases). V lost 4 bases and J lost 5, with 14 bases in between. This CDR3 is 14 amino acids long. Germline CDR1 reads PRHDT; CDR2 reads FYEKMQ (reference sequence). The CDR3 spells CASSSRTVWETQYF. The CDR3 coding sequence is TGTGCCAGCAGCTCCCGGACAGTGTGGGAGACCCAGTACTTC.

The V gene is TRBV7-3, the J gene TRBJ2-1; 8 bases are a match to TRBD2. Germline assignment: CDR1 SGHTA and CDR2 FQGTGA. This CDR3 is 15 amino acids long. Unmatched junction bases numbered 11, after V lost 5 bases and J lost 8 bases. Written as DNA, the CDR3 is TGTGCCAGCAGCCCAACCGGGACTAGTAAGTATGAGCAGTTCTTC. As protein: CASSPTGTSKYEQFF.

This clone was observed a handful of times. The rearrangement joins TRBV9 to TRBJ1-1; TRBD1 matches at 9 bases. CDR3 length: 14 amino acids. CDR1 and CDR2 from the germline V gene are SGDLS and YYNGEE. The ends lost 3 bases at V and 4 bases at J; junction bases unmatched: 4. The CDR3 DNA sequence: TGTGCCAGCAGCGGACAGGGGGTTTCCACTGAAGCTTTCTTT. Protein product: CASSGQGVSTEAFF.

The chain is built from TRBV5-4 and TRBJ2-1; 13 nucleotides agree with TRBD2. The CDR3 is 15 residues long. V dropped 4 bases and J dropped 9; count of bases not matched to a gene: 7. Germline CDR1 SGHNT, CDR2 YYREEE (reference sequence). CDR3 nucleotides: TGTGCCAGCAGCGCGACTAGCGGGAGGTATACTGAGCAGTTCTTC. Translation gives CASSATSGRYTEQFF. The full variable domain, its missing parts supplied by reference TRBV5-4 and TRBJ2-1, is ETGVTQSPTHLIKTRGQQVTLRCSSQSGHNTVSWYQQALGQGPQFIFQYYREEENGRGNFPPRFSGLQFPNYSSELNVNALELDDSALYLCASSATSGRYTEQFFGPGTRLTVL.